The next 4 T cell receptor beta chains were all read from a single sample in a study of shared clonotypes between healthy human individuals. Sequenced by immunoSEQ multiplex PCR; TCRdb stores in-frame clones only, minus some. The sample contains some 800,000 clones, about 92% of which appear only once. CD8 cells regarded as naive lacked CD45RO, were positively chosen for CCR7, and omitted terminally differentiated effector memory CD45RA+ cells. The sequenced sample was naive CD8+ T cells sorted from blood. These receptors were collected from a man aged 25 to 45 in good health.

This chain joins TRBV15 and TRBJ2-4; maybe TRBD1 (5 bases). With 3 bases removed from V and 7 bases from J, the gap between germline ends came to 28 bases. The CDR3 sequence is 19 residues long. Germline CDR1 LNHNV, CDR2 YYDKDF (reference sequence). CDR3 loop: CATSSGAGRQVTPLNIQYF. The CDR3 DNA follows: TGTGCCACCAGCAGTGGGGCCGGACGGCAGGTGACTCCCCTTAACATTCAGTACTTC.

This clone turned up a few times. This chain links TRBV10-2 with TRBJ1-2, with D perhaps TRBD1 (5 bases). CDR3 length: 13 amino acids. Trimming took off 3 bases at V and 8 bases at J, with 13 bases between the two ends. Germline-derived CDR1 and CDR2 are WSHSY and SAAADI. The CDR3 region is CASSDIGGWGYTF. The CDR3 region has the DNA TGCGCCAGCAGTGATATCGGGGGTTGGGGCTACACCTTC.

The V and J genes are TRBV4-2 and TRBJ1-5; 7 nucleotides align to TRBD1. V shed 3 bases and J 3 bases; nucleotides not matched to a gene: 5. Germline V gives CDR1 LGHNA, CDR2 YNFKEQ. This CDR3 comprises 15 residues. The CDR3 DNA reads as TGTGCCAGCAGCCAGTTCACAGGGGTCAATCAGCCCCAGCATTTT. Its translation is CASSQFTGVNQPQHF.

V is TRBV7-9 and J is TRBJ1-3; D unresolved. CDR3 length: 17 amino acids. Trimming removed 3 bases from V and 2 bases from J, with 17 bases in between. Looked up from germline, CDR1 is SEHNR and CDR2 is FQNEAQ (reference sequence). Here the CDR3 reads CASSFSPGNVAGNTIYF. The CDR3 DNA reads TGTGCCAGCAGCTTCAGTCCCGGGAATGTGGCTGGAAACACCATATATTTT. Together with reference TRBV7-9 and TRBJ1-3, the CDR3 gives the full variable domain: DTGVSQNPRHKITKRGQNVTFRCDPISEHNRLYWYRQTLGQGPEFLTYFQNEAQLEKSRLLSDRFSAERPKGSFSTLEIQRTEQGDSAMYLCASSFSPGNVAGNTIYFGEGSWLTVV.